The clone carrying this TCR beta chain was found a few times. What it binds is unknown. Germline values: CDR1 LNHDA, CDR2 SQIVND (reference sequence). The germline V and J ends were trimmed by 7 bases and 3 bases, with 11 bases remaining between them. CDR3 length: 13 amino acids. This record comes from a study of T-cell memory formation after mild COVID-19. The overall study: Each donor largely had its own TCR clusters.

Overall study results and limits: The study found balanced CD4/CD8 in clones contracting day 15 to 85 and a CD4+ lean in later expanders. A second wave of clones peaked on day 37, and their SARS-CoV-2 specificity went unconfirmed.

TCRdb called the 5' RACE reads again in MiXCR, with one record for every CDR3 protein. The sample yields roughly 250,000 distinct CDR3 sequences, about 16% seen once. V usage is TRBV19 and J usage is TRBJ2-3; D possibly corresponds to TRBD2 (5 bases). This sequence originates from a man aged 18 to 29 who had mild COVID-19 (a few samples of this study predate the infection). Cell type and time point are not known. The specimen was PBMCs or a T cell subset sorted from them (not recorded which). CDR3 protein: CASTQRGTDTQYF. In nucleotides, the CDR3 is TGTGCCAGTACCCAGCGAGGGACAGATACGCAGTATTTT.